This TCR beta chain emerged from a study of shared T cell receptors in the human thymus. V was shortened by 0 bases and J by 5 bases, with 13 bases between the two germline ends. This CDR3 is 15 amino acids long. Germline V gene lookup returns CDR1 LGHNA and CDR2 YSLEER. Profiled with immunoSEQ multiplex PCR; TCRdb holds only in-frame clones, not every one. In the table there are around 65,000 clones, roughly 95% of which are singletons. This clonotype was sampled from a human donor. V is TRBV4-3 and J is TRBJ2-5; D might be TRBD1 or TRBD2, each matching 6 bases. Specimen: thymocytes. The CDR3 is CASSQDYGGGETQYF. The DNA for the CDR3 is TGCGCCAGCAGCCAAGATTACGGGGGCGGGGAGACCCAGTACTTC.